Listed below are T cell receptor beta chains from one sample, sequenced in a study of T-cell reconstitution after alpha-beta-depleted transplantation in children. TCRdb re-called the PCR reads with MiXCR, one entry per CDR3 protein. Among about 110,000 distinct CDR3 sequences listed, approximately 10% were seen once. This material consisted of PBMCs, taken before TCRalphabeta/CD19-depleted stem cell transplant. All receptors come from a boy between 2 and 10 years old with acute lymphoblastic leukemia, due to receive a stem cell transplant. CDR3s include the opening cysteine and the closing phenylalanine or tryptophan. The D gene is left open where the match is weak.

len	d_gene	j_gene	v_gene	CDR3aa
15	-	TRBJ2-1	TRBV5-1	CASSSGVGNVGEQFF
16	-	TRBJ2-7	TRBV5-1	CASSLGDGVLFHEQYF
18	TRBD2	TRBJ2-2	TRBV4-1	CASSQDRASGRYTGELFF
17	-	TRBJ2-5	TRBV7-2	CASSLGRFSGYQETQYF
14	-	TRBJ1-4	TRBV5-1	CASSLTPTNEKLFF
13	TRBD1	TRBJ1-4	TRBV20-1	CSARQGFNEKLFF
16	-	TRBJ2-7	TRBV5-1	CASSLAPTTTSYEQYF
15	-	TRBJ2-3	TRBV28	CASSSRTDLTDTQYF
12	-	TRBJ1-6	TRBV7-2	CASSSVNSPLHF
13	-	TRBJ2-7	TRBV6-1	CASLRLGTYEQYF
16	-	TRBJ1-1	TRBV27	CASSSSTRRRDTEAFF
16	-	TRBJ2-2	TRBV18	CASSLPLLGDTGELFF
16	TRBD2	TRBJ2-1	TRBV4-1	CASSGLADSSYNEQFF
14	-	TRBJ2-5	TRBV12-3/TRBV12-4	CASSPGPPLETQYF
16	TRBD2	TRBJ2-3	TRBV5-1	CASSSGTSGGTDTQYF
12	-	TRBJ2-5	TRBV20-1	CSAGLKAETQYF
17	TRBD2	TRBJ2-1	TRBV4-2	CASSQVLAADSYNEQFF
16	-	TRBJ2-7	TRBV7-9	CASSLEGHRPDYEQYF
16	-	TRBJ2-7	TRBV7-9	CASSPYIYSDTYEQYF
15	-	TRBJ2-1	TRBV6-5	CASWQTGASYNEQFF
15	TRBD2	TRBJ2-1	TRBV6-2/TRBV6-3	CASSYVQAGGGEQFF
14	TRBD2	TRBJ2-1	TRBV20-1	CSARGASGTNEQFF
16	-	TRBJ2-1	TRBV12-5	CASGPDGTPSYNEQFF
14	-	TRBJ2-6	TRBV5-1	CASKPSTGANVLTF
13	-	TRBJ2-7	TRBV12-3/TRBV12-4	CASSIDFFYEQYF
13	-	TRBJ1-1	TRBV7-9	CASSLVKNTEAFF
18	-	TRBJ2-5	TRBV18	CASSPRAITILTQGTQYF
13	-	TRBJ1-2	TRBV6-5	CASSWGQGNGYTF